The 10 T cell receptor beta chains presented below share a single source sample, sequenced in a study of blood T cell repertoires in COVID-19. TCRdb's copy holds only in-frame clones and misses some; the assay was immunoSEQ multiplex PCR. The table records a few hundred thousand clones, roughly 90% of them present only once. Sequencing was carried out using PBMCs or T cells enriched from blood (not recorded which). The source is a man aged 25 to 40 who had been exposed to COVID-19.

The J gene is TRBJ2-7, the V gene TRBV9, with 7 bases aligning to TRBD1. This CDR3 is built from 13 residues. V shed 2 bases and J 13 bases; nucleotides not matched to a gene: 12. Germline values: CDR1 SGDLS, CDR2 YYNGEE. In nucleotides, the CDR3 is TGTGCCAGCAGCGTCGGACAGGCCTCCCGACCATACTTC. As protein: CASSVGQASRPYF.

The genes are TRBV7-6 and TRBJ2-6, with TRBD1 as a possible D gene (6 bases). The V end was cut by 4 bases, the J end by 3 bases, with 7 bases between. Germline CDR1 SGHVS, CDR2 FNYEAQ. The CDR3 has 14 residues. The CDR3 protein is CASSYRVGANVLTF. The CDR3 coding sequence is TGTGCCAGCAGCTACAGGGTTGGGGCCAACGTCCTGACTTTC.

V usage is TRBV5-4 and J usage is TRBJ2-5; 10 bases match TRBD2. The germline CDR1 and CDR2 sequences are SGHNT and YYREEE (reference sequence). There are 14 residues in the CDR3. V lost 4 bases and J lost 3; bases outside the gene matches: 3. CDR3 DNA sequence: TGTGCCAGCAGCCTTAGCGGGGGGAAAGAGACCCAGTACTTC. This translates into CASSLSGGKETQYF.

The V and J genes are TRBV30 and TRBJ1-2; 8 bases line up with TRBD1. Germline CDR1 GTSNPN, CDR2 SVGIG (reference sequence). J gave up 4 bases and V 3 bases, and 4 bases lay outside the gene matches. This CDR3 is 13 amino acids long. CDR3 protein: CAWSQDRVYGYTF. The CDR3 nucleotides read TGTGCCTGGAGCCAGGACAGGGTCTATGGCTACACCTTC. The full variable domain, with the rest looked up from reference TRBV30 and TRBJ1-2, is SQTIHQWPATLVQPVGSPLSLECTVEGTSNPNLYWYRQAAGRGLQLLFYSVGIGQISSEVPQNLSASRPQDRQFILSSKKLLLSDSGFYLCAWSQDRVYGYTFGSGTRLTVV.

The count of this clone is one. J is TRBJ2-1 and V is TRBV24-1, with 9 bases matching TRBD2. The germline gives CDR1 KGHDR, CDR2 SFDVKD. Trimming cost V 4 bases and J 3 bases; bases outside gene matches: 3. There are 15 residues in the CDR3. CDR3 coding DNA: TGTGCCACCAGTGAGGCGGGGGGGCTCTACAATGAGCAGTTCTTC. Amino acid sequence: CATSEAGGLYNEQFF.

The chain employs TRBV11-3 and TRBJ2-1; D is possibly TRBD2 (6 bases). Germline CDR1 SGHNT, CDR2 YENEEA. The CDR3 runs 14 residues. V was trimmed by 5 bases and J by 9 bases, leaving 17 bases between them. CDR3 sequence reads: CASSISGGLGEQFF. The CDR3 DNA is TGTGCCAGCAGCATCTCCGGGGGTCTTGGTGAGCAGTTCTTC.

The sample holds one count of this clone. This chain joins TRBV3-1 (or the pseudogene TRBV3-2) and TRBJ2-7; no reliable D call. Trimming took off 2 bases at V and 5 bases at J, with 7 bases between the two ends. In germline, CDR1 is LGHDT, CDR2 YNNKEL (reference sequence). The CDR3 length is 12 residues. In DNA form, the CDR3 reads TGTGCCAGCAGCCAACGCGGCCACGAGCAGTACTTC. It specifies CASSQRGHEQYF.

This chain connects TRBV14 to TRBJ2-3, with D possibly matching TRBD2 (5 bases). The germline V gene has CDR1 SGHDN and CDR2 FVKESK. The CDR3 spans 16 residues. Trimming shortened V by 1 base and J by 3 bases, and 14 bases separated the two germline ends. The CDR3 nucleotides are TGTGCCAGCAGCCAAGTACGGGATTATATTACAGATACGCAGTATTTT. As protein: CASSQVRDYITDTQYF.

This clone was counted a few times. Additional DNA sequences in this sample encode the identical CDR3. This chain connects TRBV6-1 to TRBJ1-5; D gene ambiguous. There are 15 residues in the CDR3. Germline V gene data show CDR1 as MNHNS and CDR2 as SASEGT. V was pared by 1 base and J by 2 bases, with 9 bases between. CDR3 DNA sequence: TGTGCCAGCAGTGAAGGTTCCGGGGGCAATCAGCCCCAGCATTTT. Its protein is CASSEGSGGNQPQHF.

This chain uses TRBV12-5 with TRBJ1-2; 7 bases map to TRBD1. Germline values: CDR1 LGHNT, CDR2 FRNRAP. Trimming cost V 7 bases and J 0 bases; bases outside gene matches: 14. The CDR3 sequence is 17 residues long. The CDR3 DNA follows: TGTGCTAGTGCCCAGGGGGATATGGGGCCAGCTAACTATGGCTACACCTTC. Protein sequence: CASAQGDMGPANYGYTF.